This T cell receptor (beta chain) was sequenced in a study of blood T cell repertoires in COVID-19. Study as a whole: The analysed material was cDNA or gDNA that came from T cells, B-cell-depleted T cells, or PBMCs.

Per the study methods: Using reference gene primer amplification, nucleated cell counts were estimated. Profiling relied on immunoSEQ multiplex PCR, and the TCRdb table lists in-frame clones only, not all of them. Clone size and the V and J calls come from that table; the DNA yielded D and trimming. The repertoire includes about 150,000 clones, 70% to 90% of them detected once, and roughly 2.2% sits in the top ten. This clone was seen only once. Sequencing was carried out using peripheral blood. The TCR sequence derives from a woman aged 70 to 79 with acute or convalescent COVID-19.

The CDR3 DNA follows: TGTGCCAGCAGCGTGACAGGGATCCAAGGCTACACCTTC. Protein product: CASSVTGIQGYTF. The genes are TRBV6-4 and TRBJ1-2; TRBD1 matches 7 bases. Germline V gene sequence: CDR1 MRHNA, CDR2 SNTAGT. The CDR3 extends over 13 amino acids. J gave up 8 bases and V 6 bases, and 9 bases lay outside the gene matches.